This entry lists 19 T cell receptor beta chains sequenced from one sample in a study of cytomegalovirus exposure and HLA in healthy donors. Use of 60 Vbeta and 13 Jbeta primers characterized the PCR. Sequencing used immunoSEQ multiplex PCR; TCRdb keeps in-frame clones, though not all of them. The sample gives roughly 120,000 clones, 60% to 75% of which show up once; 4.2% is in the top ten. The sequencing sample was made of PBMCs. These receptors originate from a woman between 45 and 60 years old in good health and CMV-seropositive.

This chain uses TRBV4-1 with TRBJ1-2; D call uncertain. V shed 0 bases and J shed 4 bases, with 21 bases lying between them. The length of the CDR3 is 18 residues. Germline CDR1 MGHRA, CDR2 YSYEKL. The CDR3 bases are TGCGCCAGCAGCCAAGATTTGACTGATACATCTTGGGTCTATGGCTACACCTTC. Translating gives CASSQDLTDTSWVYGYTF.

The CDR3 region is CASSKVVGQANQPQHF. CDR3 nucleotide sequence: TGTGCCAGCAGCAAAGTGGTGGGACAAGCAAATCAGCCCCAGCATTTT. The rearrangement uses TRBV21-1 and TRBJ1-5; the table's D call TRBD1 went unverified against the DNA. TRBV21-1 is assigned pseudogene status. The CDR3 runs to 16 residues.

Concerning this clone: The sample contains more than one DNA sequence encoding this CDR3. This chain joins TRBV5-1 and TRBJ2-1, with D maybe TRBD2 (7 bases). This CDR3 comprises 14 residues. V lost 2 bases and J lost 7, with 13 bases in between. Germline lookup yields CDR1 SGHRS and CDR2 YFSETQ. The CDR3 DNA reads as TGCGCCAGCAGCTTAGAGGGGGGGCATAATGAGCAGTTCTTC. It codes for CASSLEGGHNEQFF.

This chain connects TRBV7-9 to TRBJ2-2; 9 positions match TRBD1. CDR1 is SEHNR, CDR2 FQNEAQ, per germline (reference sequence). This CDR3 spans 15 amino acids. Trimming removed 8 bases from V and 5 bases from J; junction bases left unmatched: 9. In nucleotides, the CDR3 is TGTGCCAGCCGGAGGCTACAGGGGGCAACCGGGGAGCTGTTTTTT. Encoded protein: CASRRLQGATGELFF.

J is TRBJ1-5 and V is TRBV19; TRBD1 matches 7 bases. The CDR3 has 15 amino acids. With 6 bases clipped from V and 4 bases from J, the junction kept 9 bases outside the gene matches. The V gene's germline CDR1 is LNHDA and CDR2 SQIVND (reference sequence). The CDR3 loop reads CASRFKGTVNQPQHF. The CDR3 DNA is TGTGCCAGTAGGTTTAAGGGGACAGTTAATCAGCCCCAGCATTTT.

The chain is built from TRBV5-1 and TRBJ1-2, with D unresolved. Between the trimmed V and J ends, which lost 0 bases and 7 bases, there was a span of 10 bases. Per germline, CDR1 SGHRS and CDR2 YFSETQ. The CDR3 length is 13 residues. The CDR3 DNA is TGCGCCAGCAGCTTGGATCCGGGTGGTGGCTACACCTTC. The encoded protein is CASSLDPGGGYTF.

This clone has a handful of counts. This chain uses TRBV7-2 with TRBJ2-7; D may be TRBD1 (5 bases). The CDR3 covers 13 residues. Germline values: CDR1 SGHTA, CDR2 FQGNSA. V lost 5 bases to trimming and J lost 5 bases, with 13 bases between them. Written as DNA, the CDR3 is TGTGCCAGCAGCCTCGACAGTATCAACGAGCAGTACTTC. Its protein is CASSLDSINEQYF.

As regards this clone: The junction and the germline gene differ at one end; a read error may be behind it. CDR3 sequence: CSSSSQDSNQPQHF. In DNA, the CDR3 is TGTTCCAGCAGCTCACAGGATAGCAATCAGCCCCAGCATTTT. The chain joins TRBV7-9 to TRBJ1-5; D perhaps matches TRBD1 (5 bases). Looked up from germline, CDR1 is SEHNR and CDR2 is FQNEAQ (reference sequence). This CDR3 comprises 14 residues.

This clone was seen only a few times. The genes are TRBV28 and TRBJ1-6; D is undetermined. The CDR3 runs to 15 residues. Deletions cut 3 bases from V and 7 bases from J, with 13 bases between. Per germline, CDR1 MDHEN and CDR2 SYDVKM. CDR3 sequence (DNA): TGTGCCAGCAGTTTTGCAGCAGGAGGGAATTCACCCCTCCACTTT. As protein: CASSFAAGGNSPLHF.

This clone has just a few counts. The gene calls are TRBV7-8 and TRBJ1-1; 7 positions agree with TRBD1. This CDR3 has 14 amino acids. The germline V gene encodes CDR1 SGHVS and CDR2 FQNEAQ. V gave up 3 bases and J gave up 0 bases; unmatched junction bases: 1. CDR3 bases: TGTGCCAGCAGCTTGGGACAGATGAACACTGAAGCTTTCTTT. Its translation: CASSLGQMNTEAFF.

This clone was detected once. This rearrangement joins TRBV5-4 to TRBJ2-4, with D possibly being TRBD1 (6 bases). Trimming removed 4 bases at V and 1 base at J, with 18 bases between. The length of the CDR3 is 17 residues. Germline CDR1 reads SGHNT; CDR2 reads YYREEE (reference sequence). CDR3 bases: TGTGCCAGCAGCCTCCGGGTAGGTGGGGGCGCCAAAAACATTCAGTACTTC. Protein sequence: CASSLRVGGGAKNIQYF.

CDR3 coding DNA: TGTGCCAGCAGAACAGGGGGGTCAGGGGCCAACGTCCTGACTTTC. Protein: CASRTGGSGANVLTF. The chain uses TRBV6-1 and TRBJ2-6; TRBD1 matches 8 bases. The germline gives CDR1 MNHNS, CDR2 SASEGT. The V and J ends lost 6 bases and 4 bases, in that order; junction bases with no gene match: 5. The CDR3 is made up of 15 amino acids.

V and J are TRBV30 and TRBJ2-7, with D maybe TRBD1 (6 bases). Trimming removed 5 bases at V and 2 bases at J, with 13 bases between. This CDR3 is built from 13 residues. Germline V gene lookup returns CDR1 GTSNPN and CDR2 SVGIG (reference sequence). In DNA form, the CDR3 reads TGTGCCTGGGAGGGGGACAACGCCTACGAGCAGTACTTC. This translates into CAWEGDNAYEQYF.

The CDR3 region has the DNA TGCGCCAGCAGCTTTTTGCCGGACAGCGTTGCTGAAGCTTTCTTT. Amino acids: CASSFLPDSVAEAFF. J is TRBJ1-1 and V is TRBV5-1, with a possible D match to TRBD1 (6 bases). This CDR3 has 15 residues. Germline CDR1 is SGHRS and CDR2 is YFSETQ. V dropped 2 bases and J dropped 6 bases, with 17 bases sitting between them.

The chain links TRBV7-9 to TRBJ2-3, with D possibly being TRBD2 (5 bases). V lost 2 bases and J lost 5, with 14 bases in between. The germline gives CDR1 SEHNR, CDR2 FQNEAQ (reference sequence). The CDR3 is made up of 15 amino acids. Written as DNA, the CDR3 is TGTGCCAGCAGCTTAAGTCCGGGGATGGAAGATACGCAGTATTTT. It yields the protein CASSLSPGMEDTQYF. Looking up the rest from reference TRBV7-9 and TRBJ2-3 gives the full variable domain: DTGVSQNPRHKITKRGQNVTFRCDPISEHNRLYWYRQTLGQGPEFLTYFQNEAQLEKSRLLSDRFSAERPKGSFSTLEIQRTEQGDSAMYLCASSLSPGMEDTQYFGPGTRLTVL.

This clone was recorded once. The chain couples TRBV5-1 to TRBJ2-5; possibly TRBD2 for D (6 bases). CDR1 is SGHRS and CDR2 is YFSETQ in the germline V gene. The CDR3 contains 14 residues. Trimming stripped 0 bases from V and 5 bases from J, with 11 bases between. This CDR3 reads CASSLVPSAETQYF. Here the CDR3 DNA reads TGCGCCAGCAGCTTGGTCCCTAGCGCCGAGACCCAGTACTTC.

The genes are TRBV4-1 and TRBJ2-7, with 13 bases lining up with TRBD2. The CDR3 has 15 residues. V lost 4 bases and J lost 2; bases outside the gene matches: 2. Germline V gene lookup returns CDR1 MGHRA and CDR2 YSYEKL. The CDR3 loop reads CASSRGLAGAYEQYF. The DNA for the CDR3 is TGCGCCAGCAGCCGAGGACTAGCGGGGGCCTACGAGCAGTACTTC.

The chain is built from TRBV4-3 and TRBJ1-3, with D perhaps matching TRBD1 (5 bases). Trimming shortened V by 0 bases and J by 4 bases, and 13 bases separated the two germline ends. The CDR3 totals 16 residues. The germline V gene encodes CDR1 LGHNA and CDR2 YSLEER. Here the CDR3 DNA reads TGCGCCAGCAGCCAAGATCGCCTAGGGGTCGGAAACACCATATATTTT. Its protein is CASSQDRLGVGNTIYF.

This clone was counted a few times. CDR3: CASSLVGRSGNTIYF. CDR3 nucleotide sequence: TGTGCCAGCAGCTTGGTTGGCAGATCTGGAAACACCATATATTTT. This sequence joins TRBV11-2 and TRBJ1-3; D is uncertain. CDR3 length: 15 residues. V was shortened by 3 bases and J by 1 base, with 10 bases between the two germline ends. CDR1 SGHAT and CDR2 FQNNGV come from the germline V gene.